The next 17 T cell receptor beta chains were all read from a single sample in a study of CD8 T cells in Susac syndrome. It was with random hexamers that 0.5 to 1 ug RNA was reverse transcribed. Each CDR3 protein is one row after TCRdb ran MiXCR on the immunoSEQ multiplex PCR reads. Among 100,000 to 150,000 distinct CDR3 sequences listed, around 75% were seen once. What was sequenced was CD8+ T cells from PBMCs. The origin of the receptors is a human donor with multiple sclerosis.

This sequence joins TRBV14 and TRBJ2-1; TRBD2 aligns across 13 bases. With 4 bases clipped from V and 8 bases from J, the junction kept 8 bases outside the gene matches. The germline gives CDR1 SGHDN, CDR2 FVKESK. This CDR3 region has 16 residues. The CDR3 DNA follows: TGTGCCAGCAGCCCTCGTCGGACTAGCGGGAGTTATGAGCAGTTCTTC. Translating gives CASSPRRTSGSYEQFF.

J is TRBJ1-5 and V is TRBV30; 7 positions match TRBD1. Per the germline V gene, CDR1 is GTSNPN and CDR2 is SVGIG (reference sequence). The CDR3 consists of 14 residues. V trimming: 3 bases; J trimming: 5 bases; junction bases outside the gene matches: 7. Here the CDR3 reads CAWSRGQSDQPQHF. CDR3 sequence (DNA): TGTGCCTGGAGCCGGGGACAGAGCGATCAGCCCCAGCATTTT. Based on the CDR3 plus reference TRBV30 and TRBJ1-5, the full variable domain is SQTIHQWPATLVQPVGSPLSLECTVEGTSNPNLYWYRQAAGRGLQLLFYSVGIGQISSEVPQNLSASRPQDRQFILSSKKLLLSDSGFYLCAWSRGQSDQPQHFGDGTRLSIL.

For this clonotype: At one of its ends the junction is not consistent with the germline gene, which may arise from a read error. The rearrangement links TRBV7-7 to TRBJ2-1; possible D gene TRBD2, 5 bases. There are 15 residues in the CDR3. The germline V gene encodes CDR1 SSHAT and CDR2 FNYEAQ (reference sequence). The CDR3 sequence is CASSLRLRAVNEQFF. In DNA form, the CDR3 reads TGTGCTAGCAGCTTACGGCTTAGAGCGGTAAATGAGCAGTTCTTC.

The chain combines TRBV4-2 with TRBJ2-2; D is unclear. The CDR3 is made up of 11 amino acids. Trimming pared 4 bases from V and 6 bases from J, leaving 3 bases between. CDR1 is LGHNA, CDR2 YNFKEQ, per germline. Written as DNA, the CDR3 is TGTGCCAGCAGCCGCGCCGGGGAGCTGTTTTTT. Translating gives CASSRAGELFF.

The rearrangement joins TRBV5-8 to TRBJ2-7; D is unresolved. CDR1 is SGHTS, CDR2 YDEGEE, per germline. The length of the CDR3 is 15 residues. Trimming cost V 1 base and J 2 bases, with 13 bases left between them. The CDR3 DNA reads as TGTGCCAGCAGCTTGTCCCTTTCAGGACCCTACGAGCAGTACTTC. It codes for CASSLSLSGPYEQYF. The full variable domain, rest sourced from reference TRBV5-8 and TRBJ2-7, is EAGVTQSPTHLIKTRGQQATLRCSPISGHTSVYWYQQALGLGLQFLLWYDEGEERNRGNFPPRFSGRQFPNYSSELNVNALELEDSALYLCASSLSLSGPYEQYFGPGTRLTVT.

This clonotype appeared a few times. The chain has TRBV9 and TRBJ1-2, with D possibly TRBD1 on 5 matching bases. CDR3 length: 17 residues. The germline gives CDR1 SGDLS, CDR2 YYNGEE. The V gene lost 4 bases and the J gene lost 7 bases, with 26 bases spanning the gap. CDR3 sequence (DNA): TGTGCCAGCAGCTCAGGACCTTTCTCCAGGGAGATGTTTGGCTACACCTTC. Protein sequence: CASSSGPFSREMFGYTF.

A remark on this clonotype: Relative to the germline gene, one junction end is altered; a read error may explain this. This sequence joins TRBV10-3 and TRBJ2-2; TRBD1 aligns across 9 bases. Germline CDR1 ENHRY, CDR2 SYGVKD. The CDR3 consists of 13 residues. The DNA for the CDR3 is TGTGCCATTGGGACAGGGAACCCCGGGGAGCTGTTTTTT. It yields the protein CAIGTGNPGELFF.

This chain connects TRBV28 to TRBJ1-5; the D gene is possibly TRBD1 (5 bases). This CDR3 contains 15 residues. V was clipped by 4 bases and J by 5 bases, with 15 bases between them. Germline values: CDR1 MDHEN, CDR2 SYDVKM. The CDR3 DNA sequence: TGTGCCAGCAGTTCCACCCTGAGGGGCTATCAGCCCCAGCATTTT. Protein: CASSSTLRGYQPQHF.

As DNA, the CDR3 is TGTGCCAGCAGCTTAGATTTAGTGGCTGGTGGGGAAGCTTTCTTT. Translation gives CASSLDLVAGGEAFF. This chain connects TRBV7-9 to TRBJ1-1; D not certain. The germline V and J ends were trimmed by 1 base and 8 bases, with 17 bases remaining between them. The CDR3 is made up of 15 amino acids. In germline, CDR1 is SEHNR, CDR2 FQNEAQ (reference sequence).

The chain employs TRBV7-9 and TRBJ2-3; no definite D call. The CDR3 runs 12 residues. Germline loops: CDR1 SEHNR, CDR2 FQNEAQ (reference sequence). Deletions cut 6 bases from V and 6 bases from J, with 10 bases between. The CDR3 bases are TGTGCCAGCAGGAATAACTGGGATACGCAGTATTTT. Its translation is CASRNNWDTQYF.

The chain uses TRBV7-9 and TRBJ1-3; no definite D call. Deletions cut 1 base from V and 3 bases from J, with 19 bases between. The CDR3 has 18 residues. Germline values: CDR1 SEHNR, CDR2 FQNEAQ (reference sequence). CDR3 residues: CASSLVGRVVGYGNTIYF. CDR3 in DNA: TGTGCCAGCAGCTTAGTAGGTAGGGTCGTTGGATATGGAAACACCATATATTTT.

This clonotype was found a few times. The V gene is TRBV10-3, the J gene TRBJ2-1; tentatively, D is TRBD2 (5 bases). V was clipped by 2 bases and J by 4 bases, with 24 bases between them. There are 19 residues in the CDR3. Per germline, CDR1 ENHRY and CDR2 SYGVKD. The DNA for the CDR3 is TGTGCCATCAGTGAGGAGCGAGAGGGAACGCCTGGACCATACAATGAGCAGTTCTTC. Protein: CAISEEREGTPGPYNEQFF.

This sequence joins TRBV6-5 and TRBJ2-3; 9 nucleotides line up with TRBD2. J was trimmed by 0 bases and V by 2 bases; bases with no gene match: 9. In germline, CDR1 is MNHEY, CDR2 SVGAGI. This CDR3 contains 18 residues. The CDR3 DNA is TGTGCCAGCAGTTACGATCTAGTAGCGGGAGCTAGCACAGATACGCAGTATTTT. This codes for CASSYDLVAGASTDTQYF.

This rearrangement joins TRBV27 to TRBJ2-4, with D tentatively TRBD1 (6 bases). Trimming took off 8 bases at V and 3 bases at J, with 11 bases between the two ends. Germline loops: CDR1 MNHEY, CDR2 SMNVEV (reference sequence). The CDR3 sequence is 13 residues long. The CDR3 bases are TGTGCCAGCCGGGACACCCTCAAAAACATTCAGTACTTC. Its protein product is CASRDTLKNIQYF.

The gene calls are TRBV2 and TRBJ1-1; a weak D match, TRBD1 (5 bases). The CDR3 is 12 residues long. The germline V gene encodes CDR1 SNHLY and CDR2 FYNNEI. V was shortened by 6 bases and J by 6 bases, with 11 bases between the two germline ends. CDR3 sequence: CASRGPGPEAFF. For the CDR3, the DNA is TGTGCCAGCAGGGGGCCGGGCCCTGAAGCTTTCTTT.

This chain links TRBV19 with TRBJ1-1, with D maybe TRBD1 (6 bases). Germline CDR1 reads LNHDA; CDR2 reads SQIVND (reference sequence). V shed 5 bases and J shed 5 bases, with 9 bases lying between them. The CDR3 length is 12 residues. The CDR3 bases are TGTGCCAGTAGTCAGGGGCATACTGAAGCTTTCTTT. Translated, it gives CASSQGHTEAFF.

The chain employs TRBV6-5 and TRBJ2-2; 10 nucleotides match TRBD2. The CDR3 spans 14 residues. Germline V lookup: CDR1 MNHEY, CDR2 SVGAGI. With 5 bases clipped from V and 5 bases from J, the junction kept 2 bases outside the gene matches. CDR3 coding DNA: TGTGCCAGCAGTGGACTAGCGGAAACCGGGGAGCTGTTTTTT. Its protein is CASSGLAETGELFF.